The rows below give T cell receptor beta chains drawn from one sample of a study of T cell changes during pregnancy in multiple sclerosis. Measured with immunoSEQ multiplex PCR; TCRdb has only the in-frame clones, and not every one. The sample has some 33,000 clones; around 89% are singletons. The starting material was CD8+ T cells from peripheral blood mononuclear cells, obtained in the third trimester of pregnancy. Receptors were obtained from a female donor with multiple sclerosis, enrolled in a pregnancy study. Each CDR3 is given with its conserved first and last residue. Each record gives: D gene, V gene, J gene, CDR3 protein, CDR3 DNA. D genes are given only for firm matches.

TRBD1	TRBV28	TRBJ2-1	CASSLFSEQGDEQFF	TGTGCCAGCAGTTTATTTTCGGAACAGGGGGATGAGCAGTTCTTC
TRBD1	TRBV6-6	TRBJ1-5	CATGTGEDQPQHF	TGTGCCACTGGGACAGGGGAGGATCAGCCCCAGCATTTT
TRBD2	TRBV19	TRBJ2-1	CASSISFASGSNEQFF	TGTGCCAGTAGTATTTCCTTCGCTAGCGGGAGCAATGAGCAGTTCTTC
TRBD1	TRBV7-6	TRBJ2-7	CASSLGTGGVYEQYF	TGTGCCAGCAGCCTCGGGACAGGGGGTGTCTACGAGCAGTACTTC
-	TRBV5-1	TRBJ2-4	CASSSTGQPKNIQYF	TGCGCCAGCAGCTCCACGGGACAACCCAAAAACATTCAGTACTTC
TRBD2	TRBV11-2	TRBJ2-7	CASSLWTSASYEQYF	TGTGCCAGCAGCTTATGGACTAGCGCCTCCTACGAGCAGTACTTC
-	TRBV15	TRBJ2-3	CATSDTSPTDTQYF	TGTGCCACCAGCGATACTAGCCCCACAGATACGCAGTATTTT
TRBD1	TRBV7-6	TRBJ1-1	CASSLWVDREAEAFF	TGTGCCAGCAGCTTATGGGTAGACAGGGAGGCTGAAGCTTTCTTT
TRBD2	TRBV7-9	TRBJ2-7	CASSLETGTRDYEQYF	TGTGCCAGCAGCTTAGAGACCGGGACTAGGGACTACGAGCAGTACTTC
-	TRBV18	TRBJ1-2	CASSPPDIFNYGYTF	TGTGCCAGCTCACCTCCGGACATTTTTAACTATGGCTACACCTTC
-	TRBV30	TRBJ1-1	CAWNPGGINTEAFF	TGTGCCTGGAACCCGGGGGGCATCAACACTGAAGCTTTCTTT
-	TRBV13	TRBJ1-1	CASSSRVNTEAFF	TGTGCCAGCAGCTCCAGGGTGAACACTGAAGCTTTCTTT
-	TRBV19	TRBJ2-5	CASSISGTKGQETQYF	TGTGCCAGTAGTATCTCCGGGACAAAAGGCCAAGAGACCCAGTACTTC
TRBD1	TRBV5-5	TRBJ1-2	CASRAGTGGDYTF	TGTGCCAGCAGAGCTGGGACAGGGGGAGACTACACCTTC
-	TRBV5-1	TRBJ2-3	CASSLTGELTDTQYF	TGCGCCAGCAGCTTGACCGGGGAGCTCACAGATACGCAGTATTTT
TRBD1	TRBV7-3	TRBJ1-2	CASSLDGTGYGYTF	TGTGCCAGCAGCTTAGACGGGACAGGCTATGGCTACACCTTC
-	TRBV6-6	TRBJ2-5	CASSSVAQEAQYF	TGTGCCAGCTCTAGCGTCGCCCAAGAGGCCCAGTACTTC
TRBD1	TRBV5-1	TRBJ2-7	CASSLRQGQAYEQYF	TGCGCCAGCAGCCTAAGACAGGGACAAGCCTACGAGCAGTACTTC